This T cell receptor beta chain came from a study of Graves' ophthalmopathy and Graves' hyperthyroidism. This clonotype has a count of ten or more. Its antigen is not identified. V lost 8 bases and J lost 5, with 9 bases in between. The CDR3 runs to 12 residues. Germline CDR1 ENHRY, CDR2 SYGVKD. General study findings and limits: The blood repertoire also included most expanded thyroid clonotypes above 0.001 frequency. Ophthalmopathy progression prediction by the model yielded a sensitivity of about 71% and a specificity of about 72%.

The starting material, roughly 9.4 ml of fresh peripheral blood, provided the PBMCs. Beta-chain TCR CDR3 regions were amplified from RNA transcripts. Second-round multiplex PCR came after first-round RT-PCR with HTBI primers. Each CDR3 protein gets one entry after TCRdb re-called the multiplex PCR reads with MiXCR. The sample includes approximately 700,000 distinct CDR3 sequences, 35% to 50% of them seen just once. The receptor was isolated from an adult man with Graves' ophthalmopathy. The chain uses TRBV10-3 and TRBJ1-4, with D possibly being TRBD1 (5 bases). Sample: peripheral blood. CDR3: CAIGTGNEKLFF. Here the CDR3 DNA reads TGTGCCATCGGGACGGGAAATGAAAAACTGTTTTTT.